The T cell receptor beta chain under discussion was sequenced for a study of T cell responses to AZD1222 COVID-19 vaccine. Trimming at V came to 6 bases and at J to 3 bases, leaving 9 bases not matched to a gene. CDR3 size: 16 residues. CDR1 and CDR2 (germline): SEHNR, FQNEAQ (reference sequence). Findings and caveats of the study: Samples come after the peak T cell response, not at day 14. An increase in Spike-specific TCR breadth and depth was observed after two AZD1222 doses.

Remarks on this clone: Antigen specificity is unknown.

The repertoire was sequenced with immunoSEQ multiplex PCR; TCRdb's copy has only in-frame clones and lacks some. This sample has about 140,000 clones, with about 92% found just once. Sequenced here: peripheral blood, sampled 28 days after the second AZD1222 dose. This rearrangement joins TRBV7-9 to TRBJ2-1; 9 bases align to TRBD2. The TCR sequence derives from an adult who received the AZD1222 COVID-19 vaccine. The DNA for the CDR3 is TGTGCCAGCAGGGGGCCTAGCGGGGACTTCTACAATGAGCAGTTCTTC. Amino acid sequence: CASRGPSGDFYNEQFF.